The 31 T cell receptor beta chains in this list originate from one sample, sequenced in a study of low-dose radiotherapy and immunotherapy resistance in tumors. Priming of first-strand cDNA relied on TRAV- and TRBV-specific primers (covering alpha and beta chains). Amplification of TCRs used a constant-region primer and V-primer adapter for around 18 PCR cycles. TCRdb reprocessed the reads with MiXCR, giving one entry per CDR3 protein. The sample includes under 70,000 distinct CDR3 sequences, 20% to 25% seen only once; the top ten take around 6.5%. As for time point: after trial treatment. As to treatment: LDRT plus nivolumab, ipilimumab, low-dose cyclophosphamide and aspirin (RACIN trial). The starting material was PBMCs, obtained after low-dose radiotherapy plus immunotherapy. The origin of the receptors is a male donor with prostate cancer.

As regards this clonotype: The limits of the CDR3 on the DNA are not certain, so only TCRdb's listed CDR3 is given. V is TRBV6-5 and J is TRBJ2-2; the listed D gene, TRBD1, was not tested against the DNA. Germline loops: CDR1 MNHEY, CDR2 SVGAGI. Termini included, the CDR3 measures 17 amino acids. This chain's CDR3 is CASTTPGGTNTGELFFF.

This clonotype was detected ten times or more. The chain uses TRBV4-3 and TRBJ2-3, with no clear D. The CDR3 runs to 13 residues. Germline CDR1 and CDR2: LGHNA and YSLEER. Trimming removed 3 bases from V and 2 bases from J, with 6 bases in between. DNA for the CDR3: TGCGCCAGCAGCCACCTTAACACAGATACGCAGTATTTT. It yields the protein CASSHLNTDTQYF.

Concerning this clonotype itself: The likely explanation is a read error, given a far larger clone one base away. The J gene is TRBJ2-1, the V gene TRBV11-2; D call uncertain. This CDR3 has 13 residues. Trimming pared 2 bases from V and 10 bases from J, leaving 12 bases between. The germline CDR1 and CDR2 sequences are SGHAT and FQNNGV. The chain's CDR3 is CASSLYQSSEQFF. As DNA, the CDR3 is TGTGCCAGCAGCTTATACCAGAGTAGCGAGCAGTTCTTC.

The sample holds many counts of this clonotype. The chain has TRBV20-1 and TRBJ1-5; D is possibly TRBD1 (5 bases). Germline V gene data show CDR1 as DFQATT and CDR2 as SNEGSKA (reference sequence). Trimming pared 2 bases from V and 4 bases from J, leaving 15 bases between. This CDR3 comprises 15 residues. CDR3 residues: CSARPPGRTNQPQHF. The CDR3 region has the DNA TGCAGTGCTAGACCACCGGGACGGACAAATCAGCCCCAGCATTTT.

The chain joins TRBV6-6 to TRBJ1-5, with TRBD1 as a possible D gene (5 bases). The CDR3 is 15 amino acids. Germline loops: CDR1 MNHNY, CDR2 SVGAGI (reference sequence). Trimming left V 2 bases short and J 0 bases short, with 8 bases between. The CDR3 DNA reads as TGTGCCAGCAGTTACACGACAGATAGCAATCAGCCCCAGCATTTT. Translation gives CASSYTTDSNQPQHF.

The chain combines TRBV5-6 with TRBJ2-6; D is perhaps TRBD1 or TRBD2 (5 bases each). The CDR3 has 18 residues. Between the trimmed V and J ends, which lost 2 bases and 4 bases, there was a span of 19 bases. Germline V gene lookup returns CDR1 SGHDT and CDR2 YYEEEE. In DNA, the CDR3 is TGTGCCAGCAGCTTCTCCCGACGAGGGCCAGGGGGGGCCAACGTCCTGACTTTC. This encodes CASSFSRRGPGGANVLTF.

This clonotype occurred many times. This rearrangement joins TRBV11-2 to TRBJ2-5; 12 bases are shared with TRBD2. Germline V gene sequence: CDR1 SGHAT, CDR2 FQNNGV. This CDR3 contains 16 residues. The V segment lost 5 bases and the J segment 4 bases; nucleotides outside the gene matches: 8. The CDR3 bases are TGTGCCAGCAGCCAACCCCCACTAGCGGGAGGAGAGACCCAGTACTTC. It translates to CASSQPPLAGGETQYF.

The chain couples TRBV6-2 or TRBV6-3 to TRBJ2-5; TRBD1 aligns across 8 bases. Germline V CDR1 and CDR2: MNHEY, SVGEGT. The CDR3 runs 12 residues. V shed 8 bases and J 5 bases; nucleotides not matched to a gene: 4. The CDR3: CASRQGYETQYF. Written as DNA, the CDR3 is TGTGCCAGCCGACAGGGGTATGAGACCCAGTACTTC.

The chain employs TRBV7-9 and TRBJ2-5; D possibly corresponds to TRBD2 (5 bases). In germline, CDR1 is SEHNR, CDR2 FQNEAQ (reference sequence). Trimming took off 7 bases at V and 7 bases at J, with 19 bases between the two ends. This CDR3 has 14 residues. The CDR3 coding sequence is TGTGCCAGCACCCGAACTAACCCAGGAGGGACCCAGTACTTC. Amino acid sequence: CASTRTNPGGTQYF.

Comment on this clonotype: Since a far larger clone is one base different, this is likely a read error. The chain combines TRBV7-8 with TRBJ2-5, with TRBD2 identical over 9 bases. Germline CDR1 reads SGHVS; CDR2 reads FQNEAQ. Trimming cost V 8 bases and J 11 bases; bases outside gene matches: 18. This CDR3 has 15 amino acids. The CDR3 nucleotides read TGTGCCAGCGGGTCGGTGCGGGGGGGCCTCCATGAGCAGTACTTC. As protein: CASGSVRGGLHEQYF. Full variable domain (rest looked up from reference TRBV7-8 and TRBJ2-5): GAGVSQSPRYKVAKRGQDVALRCDPISGHVSLFWYQQALGQGPEFLTYFQNEAQLDKSGLPSDRFFAERPEGSVSTLKIQRTQQEDSAVYLCASGSVRGGLHEQYFGPGTRLLVL.

This clonotype was observed many times. J is TRBJ2-3 and V is TRBV18; D gene unclear. The length of the CDR3 is 13 residues. V lost 2 bases, J lost 3 bases, and 6 bases lay in between. Germline loops: CDR1 KGHSH, CDR2 LQKENI. Here the CDR3 reads CASSPIQTDTQYF. CDR3 DNA: TGTGCCAGCTCACCAATCCAGACAGATACGCAGTATTTT.

This clonotype has ten or more counts. V gene TRBV9 combines with J gene TRBJ2-1, with a possible D match to TRBD1 (7 bases). The CDR3 has 15 residues. The V end was cut by 1 base, the J end by 5 bases, with 13 bases between. Per the germline V gene, CDR1 is SGDLS and CDR2 is YYNGEE. This CDR3 is CASSVLPGGNNEQFF. The CDR3, as DNA: TGTGCCAGCAGCGTATTGCCAGGGGGGAACAATGAGCAGTTCTTC.

The chain carries TRBV29-1 and TRBJ2-1; TRBD1 matches 7 bases. The V segment lost 1 base and the J segment 5 bases; nucleotides outside the gene matches: 5. In germline, CDR1 is SQVTM, CDR2 ANQGSEA. The CDR3 covers 14 residues. The CDR3 spells CSVEARTGHNEQFF. The CDR3 nucleotides read TGCAGCGTTGAAGCTAGGACAGGCCACAATGAGCAGTTCTTC.

Ten or more counts support this clonotype. The rearrangement uses TRBV25-1 and TRBJ2-3; TRBD2 matches at 7 bases. This CDR3 is built from 14 residues. The V segment lost 6 bases and the J segment 5 bases; nucleotides outside the gene matches: 8. CDR1 MGHDK and CDR2 SYGVNS come from the germline V gene. As DNA, the CDR3 is TGTGCCAGCAGGCTGGGAGGGATTCGAGATACGCAGTATTTT. Amino acids: CASRLGGIRDTQYF. Looking up the rest from reference TRBV25-1 and TRBJ2-3 gives the full variable domain: EADIYQTPRYLVIGTGKKITLECSQTMGHDKMYWYQQDPGMELHLIHYSYGVNSTEKGDLSSESTVSRIRTEHFPLTLESARPSHTSQYLCASRLGGIRDTQYFGPGTRLTVL.

This clonotype was observed a few times. V and J are TRBV2 and TRBJ2-1, with 9 bases that match TRBD2. The germline V gene has CDR1 SNHLY and CDR2 FYNNEI. V shed 6 bases, J shed 7 bases, and the junction held 13 bases outside the gene matches. The CDR3 is 16 amino acids. Here the CDR3 DNA reads TGTGCCAGCAGGCACCGTGTGCGGGAGGGAGCGAATGAGCAGTTCTTC. Amino acids: CASRHRVREGANEQFF. The whole variable domain, filled in from reference TRBV2 and TRBJ2-1, reads EPEVTQTPSHQVTQMGQEVILRCVPISNHLYFYWYRQILGQKVEFLVSFYNNEISEKSEIFDDQFSVERPDGSNFTLKIRSTKLEDSAMYFCASRHRVREGANEQFFGPGTRLTVL.

This clonotype was picked up many times. V is TRBV2 and J is TRBJ1-1; no definite D call. Germline assignment: CDR1 SNHLY and CDR2 FYNNEI. The V end was cut by 3 bases, the J end by 2 bases, with 10 bases between. The CDR3 consists of 14 residues. The CDR3, as DNA: TGTGCCAGCAGTGACCCAGAATCAAACACTGAAGCTTTCTTT. This translates into CASSDPESNTEAFF. The complete variable domain, with remaining parts taken from reference TRBV2 and TRBJ1-1, reads EPEVTQTPSHQVTQMGQEVILRCVPISNHLYFYWYRQILGQKVEFLVSFYNNEISEKSEIFDDQFSVERPDGSNFTLKIRSTKLEDSAMYFCASSDPESNTEAFFGQGTRLTVV.

This clonotype was seen at least ten times. The gene calls are TRBV29-1 and TRBJ2-7; unclear D gene. Germline CDR1 and CDR2: SQVTM and ANQGSEA. Trimming took 7 bases from V and 4 from J, leaving 17 bases between them. The CDR3 totals 13 residues. For the CDR3, the DNA is TGCAGCGCTGAGGTTTCAGGAACTTACGAGCAGTACTTC. Residues: CSAEVSGTYEQYF.

This clonotype was picked up many times. The gene calls are TRBV5-1 and TRBJ1-1; TRBD1 aligns across 8 bases. Germline V gives CDR1 SGHRS, CDR2 YFSETQ. Trimming cost V 0 bases and J 4 bases; bases outside gene matches: 5. The CDR3 is made up of 15 amino acids. The chain's CDR3 is CASSLGTGLGTEAFF. CDR3 DNA: TGCGCCAGCAGCTTGGGGACAGGGTTGGGCACTGAAGCTTTCTTT.

This clonotype has a count of ten or more. A junction end diverges from the germline sequence, so it may reflect a read error. The chain uses TRBV4-1 and TRBJ2-1; TRBD1 is a possible D gene (5 bases). The CDR3 extends over 15 amino acids. Germline loops: CDR1 MGHRA, CDR2 YSYEKL. The CDR3 region is CASSAIGATYNEQFF. CDR3 sequence (DNA): TGTGCCAGCAGTGCTATTGGGGCAACCTACAATGAGCAGTTCTTC.

In its sample, this clonotype was seen many times. This chain uses TRBV28 with TRBJ2-3; D is unresolved. V was clipped by 6 bases and J by 12 bases, with 16 bases between them. The CDR3 runs 12 residues. The germline CDR1 and CDR2 sequences are MDHEN and SYDVKM. CDR3 bases: TGTGCCAGCAGCCTTTCGACCGCTAATCAGTATTTT. Its protein product is CASSLSTANQYF.

This clonotype was seen many times. The V call is TRBV20-1, the J call TRBJ2-5; tentative D call: TRBD1 (6 bases). The ends were cut back, 6 bases at V and 1 base at J, with 12 bases in the middle. Germline V gene lookup returns CDR1 DFQATT and CDR2 SNEGSKA (reference sequence). The CDR3 has 13 residues. The DNA of the CDR3 is TGCAGTGCCTCCCGGACAGTCCAAGAGACCCAGTACTTC. This translates into CSASRTVQETQYF.

This clonotype appeared many times. V gene TRBV19 combines with J gene TRBJ2-1; either TRBD1 or TRBD2 may supply D (6 bases each). Germline V lookup: CDR1 LNHDA, CDR2 SQIVND (reference sequence). V was clipped by 3 bases and J by 4 bases, with 19 bases between them. The CDR3 sequence is 17 residues long. The CDR3 is CASSMTPGGRGYNEQFF. The CDR3 bases are TGTGCCAGTAGTATGACCCCTGGGGGGCGAGGTTACAATGAGCAGTTCTTC. Combining the CDR3 with reference TRBV19 and TRBJ2-1 gives the whole variable domain DGGITQSPKYLFRKEGQNVTLSCEQNLNHDAMYWYRQDPGQGLRLIYYSQIVNDFQKGDIAEGYSVSREKKESFPLTVTSAQKNPTAFYLCASSMTPGGRGYNEQFFGPGTRLTVL.

This clonotype was observed at least ten times. The genes are TRBV29-1 and TRBJ2-5; possibly TRBD1 for D (6 bases). The CDR3 has 12 amino acids. V was cut by 7 bases and J by 3 bases, with 12 bases left in between. Germline V gene data show CDR1 as SQVTM and CDR2 as ANQGSEA. This chain's CDR3 is CSGGQQEETQYF. The CDR3, as DNA: TGCAGCGGGGGACAACAAGAAGAGACCCAGTACTTC.

Ten or more counts support this clonotype. The rearrangement joins TRBV7-2 to TRBJ2-1; D not resolved. The CDR3 totals 14 residues. Trimming removed 1 base from V and 1 base from J, with 5 bases in between. Germline values: CDR1 SGHTA, CDR2 FQGNSA. CDR3: CASSLVRSYNEQFF. The CDR3, as DNA: TGTGCCAGCAGCTTAGTCCGGTCCTACAATGAGCAGTTCTTC.

The sample holds many counts of this clonotype. The chain employs TRBV29-1 and TRBJ1-2; perhaps TRBD1 as D (6 bases). This CDR3 contains 12 residues. Germline V gives CDR1 SQVTM, CDR2 ANQGSEA. The V end lost 6 bases, the J end lost 6 bases, and 14 bases lay between the germline ends. This CDR3 is CSVLQGIDGYTF. The DNA of the CDR3 is TGCAGCGTCCTGCAGGGGATTGATGGCTACACCTTC.

This clonotype was recorded many times. The V and J genes are TRBV5-1 and TRBJ2-1; D remains ambiguous. This CDR3 is 14 amino acids long. The ends were cut back, 6 bases at V and 4 bases at J, with 14 bases in the middle. Germline V gene data show CDR1 as SGHRS and CDR2 as YFSETQ. Written as DNA, the CDR3 is TGCGCCAGCACGCCCGTCGGGCAGTACAATGAGCAGTTCTTC. Translating gives CASTPVGQYNEQFF. Full variable domain (rest looked up from reference TRBV5-1 and TRBJ2-1): KAGVTQTPRYLIKTRGQQVTLSCSPISGHRSVSWYQQTPGQGLQFLFEYFSETQRNKGNFPGRFSGRQFSNSRSEMNVSTLELGDSALYLCASTPVGQYNEQFFGPGTRLTVL.

This clonotype was counted many times. V is TRBV21-1 and J is TRBJ2-5; the table's D call, TRBD1, was not checked against the DNA. TRBV21-1 constitutes a pseudogene. This CDR3 contains 15 residues. CDR3 amino acids: CASSKKGALGETQYF. As DNA, the CDR3 is TGTGCCAGCAGCAAGAAGGGGGCGCTTGGGGAGACCCAGTACTTC.

In its sample, this clonotype was seen many times. The chain links TRBV29-1 to TRBJ1-4, with 7 bases lining up with TRBD1. V was pared by 6 bases and J by 5 bases, with 9 bases of the junction left unmatched. The CDR3 has 14 residues. Germline V gene lookup returns CDR1 SQVTM and CDR2 ANQGSEA. Written as DNA, the CDR3 is TGCAGCGTCGGGGAGGGGGCCCGCAATGAAAAACTGTTTTTT. It is translated as CSVGEGARNEKLFF.

In regard to this clonotype: Germline and junction disagree at one end, which may indicate a read error. The V and J genes are TRBV28 and TRBJ1-1, with 12 nucleotides matching TRBD1. The CDR3 covers 16 residues. The germline gives CDR1 MDHEN, CDR2 SYDVKM. CDR3 nucleotides: TGTGCCAGCTGGGACAGGGGGCGCAGATTGAACACTGAAACTTTCTTT. Protein: CASWDRGRRLNTETFF.

This clonotype was counted at least ten times. The CDR3 reads CASSKAPQGSSYNEQFF. Written as DNA, the CDR3 is TGTGCCAGCAGTAAAGCCCCCCAGGGGAGCTCCTACAATGAGCAGTTCTTC. The V call is TRBV6-2 or TRBV6-3, the J call TRBJ2-1, with D possibly being TRBD1 (6 bases). The CDR3 is made up of 17 amino acids. From germline, CDR1 is MNHEY and CDR2 SVGEGT. The germline V and J ends were trimmed by 5 bases and 0 bases, with 17 bases remaining between them.

This clonotype was found a few times. J is TRBJ2-2 and V is TRBV9; tentatively, D is TRBD1 (6 bases). Germline loops: CDR1 SGDLS, CDR2 YYNGEE. With 4 bases removed from V and 1 base from J, the gap between germline ends came to 11 bases. The CDR3 runs to 15 residues. The CDR3 is CASSPSTGNTGELFF. In nucleotides, the CDR3 is TGTGCCAGCAGCCCCTCGACAGGGAACACCGGGGAGCTGTTTTTT.